A single count supports the clone carrying this TCR beta chain. This entry comes from a study of OX40 agonist ivuxolimab in advanced cancers. The method was immunoSEQ multiplex PCR; TCRdb's version includes in-frame clones alone and lacks a portion of them. The table lists over 70,000 clones, approximately 90% of them singletons. Per germline, CDR1 SEHNR and CDR2 FQNEAQ (reference sequence). The CDR3 is made up of 15 amino acids. V lost 1 base and J lost 3, with 10 bases in between. This material consisted of CD4+ or CD8+ T cells sorted from blood, taken in a trial of the OX40 agonist ivuxolimab. The chain couples TRBV7-9 to TRBJ1-3, with D hard to call. The clonotype comes from an adult with an advanced solid tumor such as melanoma, head and neck, liver or kidney cancer. CDR3 sequence (DNA): TGTGCCAGCAGCTTAGTTAGGTCGGTTGGAAACACCATATATTTT. It codes for CASSLVRSVGNTIYF. Looking up the rest from reference TRBV7-9 and TRBJ1-3 gives the full variable domain: DTGVSQNPRHKITKRGQNVTFRCDPISEHNRLYWYRQTLGQGPEFLTYFQNEAQLEKSRLLSDRFSAERPKGSFSTLEIQRTEQGDSAMYLCASSLVRSVGNTIYFGEGSWLTVV.